The 8 T cell receptor beta chains below come from one sample, sequenced in a study of untreated major depressive disorder. Using immunoSEQ multiplex PCR, the repertoire was profiled, and TCRdb retains in-frame clones only, with some absent. The table has about 21,000 clones, approximately 95% seen once; the top ten hold around 0.3%. The specimen was CD4+ T cells from PBMCs. The source of these receptors is a man aged 30-40 years in good health.

The V and J genes are TRBV19 and TRBJ1-2; TRBD1 is a possible D gene (6 bases). Germline V gene sequence: CDR1 LNHDA, CDR2 SQIVND (reference sequence). The ends were cut back, 9 bases at V and 7 bases at J, with 18 bases in the middle. The CDR3 extends over 13 amino acids. The CDR3 DNA sequence: TGTGCCAGCTCCTACCGGGACATCTCTGGCTACACCTTC. Translating gives CASSYRDISGYTF.

As concerns this clone: Other DNA sequences in this specimen translate into the identical CDR3. The chain combines TRBV18 with TRBJ1-5; no clear D. Germline CDR1 is KGHSH and CDR2 is LQKENI. V was clipped by 0 bases and J by 0 bases, with 0 bases between them. There are 13 residues in the CDR3. CDR3 loop: CASSPPSNQPQHF. DNA for the CDR3: TGTGCCAGCTCACCACCTAGCAATCAGCCCCAGCATTTT.

The chain combines TRBV5-6 with TRBJ1-5; D is perhaps TRBD1 (6 bases). The CDR3 runs 14 residues. V gave up 7 bases and J gave up 6 bases, with 17 bases separating them. Looked up from germline, CDR1 is SGHDT and CDR2 is YYEEEE. CDR3 bases: TGTGCCAGCGCCCCCAGGGGAGACGGTCAGCCCCAGCATTTT. Its protein product is CASAPRGDGQPQHF. Full variable domain (missing parts from reference TRBV5-6 and TRBJ1-5): DAGVTQSPTHLIKTRGQQVTLRCSPKSGHDTVSWYQQALGQGPQFIFQYYEEEERQRGNFPDRFSGHQFPNYSSELNVNALLLGDSALYLCASAPRGDGQPQHFGDGTRLSIL.

This clone was observed a single time. The J gene is TRBJ2-5, the V gene TRBV7-2; 9 bases agree with TRBD1. CDR3 length equals 15 residues. Germline values: CDR1 SGHTA, CDR2 FQGNSA. J gave up 4 bases and V 2 bases, and 5 bases lay outside the gene matches. This chain's CDR3 is CASSLNTGGGETQYF. CDR3 DNA: TGTGCCAGCAGCTTAAACACAGGGGGCGGAGAGACCCAGTACTTC.

DNA for the CDR3: TGTGCCAGCAGTGGCATGCAGGGGTTGTCCTACGAGCAGTACTTC. Translation: CASSGMQGLSYEQYF. V and J are TRBV2 and TRBJ2-7; weak D call: TRBD1 (6 bases). Trimming removed 4 bases from V and 1 base from J, with 14 bases in between. CDR1 and CDR2 (germline): SNHLY, FYNNEI. This CDR3 region has 15 residues.

The V call is TRBV18, the J call TRBJ2-7; TRBD2 agrees at 10 bases. With 3 bases clipped from V and 1 base from J, the junction kept 3 bases outside the gene matches. The CDR3 covers 15 residues. Germline V CDR1 and CDR2: KGHSH, LQKENI. CDR3 in DNA: TGTGCCAGCTCACCGCCACTAGCGGGATCCTACGAGCAGTACTTC. Amino acid sequence: CASSPPLAGSYEQYF.

V is TRBV6-6 and J is TRBJ2-2; TRBD2 aligns across 8 bases. CDR3 size: 15 residues. The V segment lost 2 bases and the J segment 8 bases; nucleotides outside the gene matches: 7. Germline-derived CDR1 and CDR2 are MNHNY and SVGAGI (reference sequence). The CDR3 loop is CASSYGTRGTGELFF. The CDR3, as DNA: TGTGCCAGCAGTTACGGGACTAGGGGTACTGGGGAGCTGTTTTTT.

This chain links TRBV18 with TRBJ2-1; D unresolved. The V gene's germline CDR1 is KGHSH and CDR2 LQKENI. This CDR3 region has 14 residues. The V end lost 1 base, the J end lost 12 bases, and 16 bases lay between the germline ends. The CDR3 DNA follows: TGTGCCAGCTCACCACGGGTGGGCCCCCGTCTGCAGTTCTTC. Its translation is CASSPRVGPRLQFF. The complete variable domain, with remaining parts taken from reference TRBV18 and TRBJ2-1, reads NAGVMQNPRHLVRRRGQEARLRCSPMKGHSHVYWYRQLPEEGLKFMVYLQKENIIDESGMPKERFSAEFPKEGPSILRIQQVVRGDSAAYFCASSPRVGPRLQFFGPGTRLTVL.